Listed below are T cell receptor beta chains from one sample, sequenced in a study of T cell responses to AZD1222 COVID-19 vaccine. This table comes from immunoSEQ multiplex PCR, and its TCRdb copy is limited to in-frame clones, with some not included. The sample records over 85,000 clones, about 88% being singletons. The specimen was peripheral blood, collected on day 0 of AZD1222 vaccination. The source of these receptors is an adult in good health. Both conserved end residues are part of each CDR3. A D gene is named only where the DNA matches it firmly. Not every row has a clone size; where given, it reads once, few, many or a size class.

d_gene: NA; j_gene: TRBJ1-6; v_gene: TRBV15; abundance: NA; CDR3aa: CATSRDGSYNSPLHF; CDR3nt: TGTGCCACCAGCAGGGACGGTAGCTATAATTCACCCCTCCACTTT
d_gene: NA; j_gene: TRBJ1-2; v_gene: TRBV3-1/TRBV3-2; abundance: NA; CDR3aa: CASGGQSYGYTF; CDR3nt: TGTGCCAGCGGCGGGCAGAGCTATGGCTACACCTTC
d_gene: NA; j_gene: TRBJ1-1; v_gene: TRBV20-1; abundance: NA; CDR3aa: CSARGMTEAFF; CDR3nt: TGCAGTGCTAGGGGGATGACTGAAGCTTTCTTT
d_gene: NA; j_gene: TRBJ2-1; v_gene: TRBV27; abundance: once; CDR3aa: CASSEGSSYNEQFF; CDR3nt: TGTGCCAGCAGCGAGGGGTCCTCCTACAATGAGCAGTTCTTC
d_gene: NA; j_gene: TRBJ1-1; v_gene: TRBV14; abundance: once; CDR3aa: CASSQLLGANTEAFF; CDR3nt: TGTGCCAGCAGCCAACTACTGGGGGCAAACACTGAAGCTTTCTTT
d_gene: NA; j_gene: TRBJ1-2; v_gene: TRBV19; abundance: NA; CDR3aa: CASSIGSGTYGYTF; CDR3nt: TGTGCCAGTAGTATAGGGTCGGGAACCTATGGCTACACCTTC
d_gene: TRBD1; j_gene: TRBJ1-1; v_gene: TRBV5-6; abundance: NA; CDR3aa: CASLLQGRGEAFF; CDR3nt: TGTGCCAGCCTGCTACAGGGGAGAGGTGAAGCTTTCTTT
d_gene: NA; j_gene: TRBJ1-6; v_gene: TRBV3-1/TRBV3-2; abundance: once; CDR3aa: CASSQASGRLHF; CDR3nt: TGTGCCAGCAGCCAAGCCTCAGGGCGCCTCCACTTT
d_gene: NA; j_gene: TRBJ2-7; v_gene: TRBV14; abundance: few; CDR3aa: CASSRDGYEQYF; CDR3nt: TGTGCCAGCAGCCGGGACGGCTACGAGCAGTACTTC
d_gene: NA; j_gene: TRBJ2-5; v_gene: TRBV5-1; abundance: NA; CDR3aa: CASRTQETQYF; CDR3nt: TGCGCCAGCAGGACCCAAGAGACCCAGTACTTC
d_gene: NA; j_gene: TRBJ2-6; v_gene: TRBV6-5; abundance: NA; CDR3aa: CASTPRYGANVLTF; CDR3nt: TGTGCCAGCACCCCAAGGTATGGGGCCAACGTCCTGACTTTC
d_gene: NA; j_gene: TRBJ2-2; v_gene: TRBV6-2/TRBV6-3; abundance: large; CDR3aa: CASSLTGVEYTGELFF; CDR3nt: TGTGCCAGCAGTTTGACGGGAGTGGAATACACCGGGGAGCTGTTTTTT
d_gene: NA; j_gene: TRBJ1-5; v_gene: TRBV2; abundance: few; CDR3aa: CASNKGGDDQPQHF; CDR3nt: TGTGCCAGCAATAAGGGAGGGGATGATCAGCCCCAGCATTTT
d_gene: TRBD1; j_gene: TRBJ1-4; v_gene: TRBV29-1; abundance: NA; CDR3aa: CSVGTGNEKLFF; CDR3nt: TGCAGCGTTGGGACAGGGAATGAAAAACTGTTTTTT
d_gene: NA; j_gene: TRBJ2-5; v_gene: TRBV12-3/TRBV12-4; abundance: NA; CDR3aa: CASTVTGQETQYF; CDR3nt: TGTGCCAGCACTGTTACAGGGCAGGAGACCCAGTACTTC
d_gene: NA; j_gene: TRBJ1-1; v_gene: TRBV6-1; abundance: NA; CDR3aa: CASSEKGFANTEAFF; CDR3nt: TGTGCCAGCAGTGAAAAGGGTTTTGCTAACACTGAAGCTTTCTTT
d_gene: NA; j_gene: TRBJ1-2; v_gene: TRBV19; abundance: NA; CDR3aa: CASSSRLGYTF; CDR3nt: TGTGCCAGTAGTAGCCGGTTGGGCTACACCTTC
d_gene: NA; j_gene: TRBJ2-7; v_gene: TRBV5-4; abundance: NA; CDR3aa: CASSLFGSYEQYF; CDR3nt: TGTGCCAGCAGCTTGTTCGGCTCCTACGAGCAGTACTTC
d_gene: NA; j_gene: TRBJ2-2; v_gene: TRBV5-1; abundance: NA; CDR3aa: CASSLVQVRDTGELFF; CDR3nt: TGCGCCAGCAGCTTGGTACAGGTACGGGACACCGGGGAGCTGTTTTTT
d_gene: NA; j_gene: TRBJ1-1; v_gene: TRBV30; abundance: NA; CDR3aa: CAWSVSHSGRTEAFF; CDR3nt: TGTGCCTGGAGTGTTTCCCACTCGGGGCGAACTGAAGCTTTCTTT
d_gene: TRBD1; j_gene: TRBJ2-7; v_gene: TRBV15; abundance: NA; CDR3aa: CATSRDQGAHEQYF; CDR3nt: TGTGCCACCAGCAGAGACCAGGGGGCCCACGAGCAGTACTTC
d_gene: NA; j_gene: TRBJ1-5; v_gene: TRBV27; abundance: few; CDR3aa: CASSFSGPFAPHF; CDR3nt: TGTGCCAGCAGTTTTTCAGGGCCCTTTGCCCCGCATTTT
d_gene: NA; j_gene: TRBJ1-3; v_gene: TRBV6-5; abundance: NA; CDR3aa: CASSPGANTIYF; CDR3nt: TGTGCCAGCAGCCCCGGAGCAAACACCATATATTTT
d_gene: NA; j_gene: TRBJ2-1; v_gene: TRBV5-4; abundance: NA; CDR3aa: CASSLGQAYNEQFF; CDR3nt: TGTGCCAGCAGCTTGGGACAGGCTTACAATGAGCAGTTCTTC
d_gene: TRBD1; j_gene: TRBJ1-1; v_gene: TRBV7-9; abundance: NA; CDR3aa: CASRIRGDGGPNTEAFF; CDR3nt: TGTGCCAGCAGGATCAGGGGGGATGGGGGACCGAACACTGAAGCTTTCTTT
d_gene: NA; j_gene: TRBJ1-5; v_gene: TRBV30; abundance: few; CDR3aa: CAWSRDSYNQPQHF; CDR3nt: TGTGCCTGGAGCCGTGACAGCTACAATCAGCCCCAGCATTTT
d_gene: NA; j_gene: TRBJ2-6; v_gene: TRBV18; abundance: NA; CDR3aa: CASSALLSGANVLTF; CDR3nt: TGTGCCAGCTCAGCCTTGTTATCTGGGGCCAACGTCCTGACTTTC
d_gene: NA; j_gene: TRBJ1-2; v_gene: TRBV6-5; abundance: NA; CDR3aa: CASSYSGDGYTF; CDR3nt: TGTGCCAGCAGTTACTCAGGGGATGGCTACACCTTC
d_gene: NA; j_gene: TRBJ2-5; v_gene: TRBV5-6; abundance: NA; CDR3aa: CASSLGAPETQYF; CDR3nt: TGTGCCAGCAGCTTGGGGGCGCCGGAGACCCAGTACTTC
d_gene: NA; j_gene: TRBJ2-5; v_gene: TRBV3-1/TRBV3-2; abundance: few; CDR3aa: CASRTGLRETQYF; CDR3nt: TGTGCCAGCAGAACAGGGTTAAGGGAGACCCAGTACTTC
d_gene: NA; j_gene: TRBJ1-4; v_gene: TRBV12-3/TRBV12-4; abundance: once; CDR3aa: CASSTPGVEKLFF; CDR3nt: TGTGCCAGCTCCACCCCTGGGGTTGAAAAACTGTTTTTT
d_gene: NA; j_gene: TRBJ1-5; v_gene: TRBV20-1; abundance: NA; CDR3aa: CSASDRQSSREARQPQHF; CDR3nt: TGCAGTGCTAGTGATCGACAGAGCTCCCGAGAGGCCCGGCAGCCCCAGCATTTT
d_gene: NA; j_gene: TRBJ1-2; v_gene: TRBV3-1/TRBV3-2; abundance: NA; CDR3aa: CASSHAEGVDYGYTF; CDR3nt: TGTGCCAGCAGCCACGCCGAGGGGGTAGACTATGGCTACACCTTC
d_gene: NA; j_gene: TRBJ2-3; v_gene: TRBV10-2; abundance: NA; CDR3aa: CASSEGAGTDTQYF; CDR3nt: TGCGCCAGCAGTGAAGGGGCAGGCACAGATACGCAGTATTTT
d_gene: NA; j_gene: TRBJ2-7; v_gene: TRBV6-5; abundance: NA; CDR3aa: CASSSLQGFDEQYF; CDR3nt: TGTGCCAGCAGTAGCCTACAGGGATTCGACGAGCAGTACTTC
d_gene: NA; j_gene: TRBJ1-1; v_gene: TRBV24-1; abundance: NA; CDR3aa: CATRADNVGTEAFF; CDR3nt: TGTGCCACCAGGGCGGACAATGTAGGCACTGAAGCTTTCTTT
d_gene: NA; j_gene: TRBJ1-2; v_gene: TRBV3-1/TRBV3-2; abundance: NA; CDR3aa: CASSQEGPVVNYGYTF; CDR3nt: TGTGCCAGCAGCCAAGAAGGACCGGTTGTTAACTATGGCTACACCTTC
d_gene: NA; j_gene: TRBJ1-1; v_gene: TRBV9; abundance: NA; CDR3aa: CASSAPMGAMNTEAFF; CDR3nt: TGTGCCAGCAGCGCCCCGATGGGGGCAATGAACACTGAAGCTTTCTTT
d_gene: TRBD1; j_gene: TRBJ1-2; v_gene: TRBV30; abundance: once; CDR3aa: CAWSTGGAPYGYTF; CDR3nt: TGTGCCTGGAGCACAGGGGGCGCGCCCTATGGCTACACCTTC
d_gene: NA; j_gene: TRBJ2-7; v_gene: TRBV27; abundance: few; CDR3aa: CASTSTSFEQYF; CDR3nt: TGTGCCAGCACCTCCACTAGTTTCGAGCAGTACTTC
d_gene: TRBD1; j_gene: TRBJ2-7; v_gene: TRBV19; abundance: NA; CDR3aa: CASSIARQGGSSYEQYF; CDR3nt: TGTGCCAGTAGTATAGCCAGACAGGGGGGAAGCTCCTACGAGCAGTACTTC
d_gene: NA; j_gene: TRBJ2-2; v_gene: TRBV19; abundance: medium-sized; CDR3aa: CASSTGDTGELFF; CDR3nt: TGTGCCAGTAGTACAGGGGACACCGGGGAGCTGTTTTTT
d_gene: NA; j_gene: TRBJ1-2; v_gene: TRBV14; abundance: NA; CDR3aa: CASSQARGDYGYTF; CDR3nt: TGTGCCAGCAGCCAAGCCAGGGGTGACTATGGCTACACCTTC
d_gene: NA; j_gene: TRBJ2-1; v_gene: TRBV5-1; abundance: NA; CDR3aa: CASSLGDRDAGGEQFF; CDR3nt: TGCGCCAGCAGCTTGGGCGACCGGGACGCCGGGGGTGAGCAGTTCTTC
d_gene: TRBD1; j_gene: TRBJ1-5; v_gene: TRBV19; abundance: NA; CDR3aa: CASGTGGALGNQPQHF; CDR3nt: TGTGCCAGCGGGACAGGGGGCGCGTTGGGCAATCAGCCCCAGCATTTT
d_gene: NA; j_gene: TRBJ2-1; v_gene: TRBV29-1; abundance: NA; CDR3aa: CSVGQTGNEQFF; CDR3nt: TGCAGCGTTGGACAGACGGGCAATGAGCAGTTCTTC
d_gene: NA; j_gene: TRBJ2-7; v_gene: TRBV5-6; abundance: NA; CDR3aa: CASSWGRGEQYF; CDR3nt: TGTGCCAGCAGCTGGGGGCGGGGCGAGCAGTACTTC
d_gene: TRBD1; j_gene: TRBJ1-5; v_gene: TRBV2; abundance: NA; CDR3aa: CASTPGQSLNQPQHF; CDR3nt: TGTGCCAGCACCCCGGGACAGTCACTCAATCAGCCCCAGCATTTT
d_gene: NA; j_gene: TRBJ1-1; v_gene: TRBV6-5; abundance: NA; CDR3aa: CASSYTTSMSSTEAFF; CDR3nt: TGTGCCAGCAGTTACACGACGTCTATGAGTAGCACTGAAGCTTTCTTT
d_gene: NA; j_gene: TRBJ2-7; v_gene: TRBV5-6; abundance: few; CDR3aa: CASSAFRGYEQYF; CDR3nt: TGTGCCAGCAGCGCGTTCAGGGGCTACGAGCAGTACTTC
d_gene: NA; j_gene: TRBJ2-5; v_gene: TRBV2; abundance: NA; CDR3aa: CASSEGPYTGSQETQYF; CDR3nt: TGTGCCAGCAGTGAAGGTCCTTACACCGGGTCCCAAGAGACCCAGTACTTC
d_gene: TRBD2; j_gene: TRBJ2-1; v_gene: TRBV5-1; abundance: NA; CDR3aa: CASSLRRTGTTDNEQFF; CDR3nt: TGCGCCAGCAGCCTGCGAAGAACCGGGACTACCGACAATGAGCAGTTCTTC